This T cell receptor (beta chain) was observed in a study of Graves' ophthalmopathy and Graves' hyperthyroidism. CDR3 length equals 18 residues. Germline lookup yields CDR1 LNHNV and CDR2 YYDKDF (reference sequence). V gave up 3 bases and J gave up 3 bases; unmatched junction bases: 8. Amplification of the TCR beta CDR3 regions used RNA transcripts (as template). HTBI primers were employed in first-round RT-PCR, then a second-round multiplex PCR followed. From the multiplex PCR reads, TCRdb called clonotypes with MiXCR, one entry per CDR3 protein. The sample consists of over a million distinct CDR3 sequences, less than 45% of them appearing once.

Sequencing used peripheral blood or thyroid tissue (not recorded which). The sequence was collected from an adult man with Graves' hyperthyroidism. The gene calls are TRBV15 and TRBJ2-6; 10 nucleotides match TRBD1. The CDR3 DNA reads as TGTGCCACCAGCAGGACGAGACAGGGGGCAAGTGGGGCCAACGTCCTGACTTTC. Translating it yields CATSRTRQGASGANVLTF.